What follows are 5 T cell receptor beta chains derived from one specimen sequenced in a study of blood T cell repertoires in COVID-19. Sequenced by immunoSEQ multiplex PCR; TCRdb stores in-frame clones only, minus some. The sample records under 200,000 clones, under 90% being singletons. The specimen was PBMCs or T cells enriched from blood (not recorded which). Receptors originate from a woman between 45 and 65 years old who had recovered from COVID-19.

This clone was recorded a few times. The chain joins TRBV10-3 to TRBJ2-7, with D possibly matching TRBD2 (6 bases). Germline values: CDR1 ENHRY, CDR2 SYGVKD. Trimming removed 8 bases at V and 2 bases at J, with 10 bases between. This CDR3 region has 12 residues. DNA of the CDR3: TGTGCCATCCGCGGACTAACCTACGAGCAGTACTTC. Encoded protein: CAIRGLTYEQYF.

J is TRBJ1-1 and V is TRBV3-1 (or the pseudogene TRBV3-2); 8 bases line up with TRBD1. Germline V gene sequence: CDR1 LGHDT, CDR2 YNNKEL (reference sequence). After removal of 4 bases from V and 0 bases from J, the junction contained 13 bases not matched to a gene. The CDR3 runs 18 residues. The CDR3 DNA reads TGTGCCAGCAGCCCGCTTTTGGCAGGGGGCCTTATGAACACTGAAGCTTTCTTT. Amino acid sequence: CASSPLLAGGLMNTEAFF.

V is TRBV5-4 and J is TRBJ2-5; TRBD1 aligns across 9 bases. The V gene end was trimmed by 4 bases and the J gene end by 4 bases; junction bases not matched to a gene: 5. The CDR3 loop spans 14 amino acids. Germline V lookup: CDR1 SGHNT, CDR2 YYREEE (reference sequence). In DNA form, the CDR3 reads TGTGCCAGCAGCCCAGACAGGGGGAGAGAGACCCAGTACTTC. Translated, it gives CASSPDRGRETQYF.

V is TRBV19 and J is TRBJ2-5, with 10 bases matching TRBD2. The germline V gene has CDR1 LNHDA and CDR2 SQIVND (reference sequence). The trim removed 3 bases at V and 4 bases at J, leaving 11 bases unmatched. The CDR3 runs to 17 residues. CDR3 bases: TGTGCCAGTAGTATCAGCCTAGCGGGGGCAAAGGGAGAGACCCAGTACTTC. Its translation is CASSISLAGAKGETQYF.

This clone is a singleton in its sample. The rearrangement joins TRBV5-6 to TRBJ2-5; no clear D gene. In germline, CDR1 is SGHDT, CDR2 YYEEEE. V lost 1 base and J lost 5, with 6 bases in between. This CDR3 comprises 12 residues. The CDR3, as DNA: TGTGCCAGCAGCTTGTTGTCGGAGACCCAGTACTTC. Protein sequence: CASSLLSETQYF.